One and the same sample provided the 8 T cell receptor beta chains below, sequenced in a study of long-term antiretroviral therapy in people with HIV. The assay, immunoSEQ v3.0, was run at survey level. TCRdb keeps only in-frame clones here, not all; method: immunoSEQ multiplex PCR. Found here are around 30,000 clones, around 95% of them singletons; the top ten hold over 7%. Sequencing was performed on unsorted PBMCs, taken 5.3 years after starting antiretroviral therapy. Receptors were obtained from a man aged 25 to 40 with HIV.

The chain's CDR3 is CASSLSLAGAVDTQYF. CDR3 DNA: TGTGCCAGCAGCTTGTCTCTAGCGGGAGCCGTAGATACGCAGTATTTT. The chain uses TRBV7-9 and TRBJ2-3, with 10 bases matching TRBD2. The germline CDR1 and CDR2 sequences are SEHNR and FQNEAQ (reference sequence). J gave up 5 bases and V 3 bases, and 8 bases lay outside the gene matches. This CDR3 comprises 16 residues.

CDR3 nucleotides: TGTGCCAGCAGTTTCCGGGGTCTAAGGAGCAATCAGCCCCAGCATTTT. Translating gives CASSFRGLRSNQPQHF. The rearrangement uses TRBV28 and TRBJ1-5; D unclear. V was cut by 3 bases and J by 1 base, with 13 bases left in between. Germline CDR1 MDHEN, CDR2 SYDVKM. The CDR3 is made up of 16 amino acids.

The chain couples TRBV15 to TRBJ2-2, with 12 positions matching TRBD1. V dropped 5 bases and J dropped 7; count of bases not matched to a gene: 11. The CDR3 totals 17 residues. Germline CDR1 is LNHNV and CDR2 is YYDKDF (reference sequence). CDR3 protein: CATSGGQGAVIGGELFF. As DNA, the CDR3 is TGTGCCACCAGCGGGGGACAGGGGGCTGTAATCGGCGGGGAGCTGTTTTTT.

The CDR3 nucleotides are TGTGCCAGCAGCTCCGCAGGGTACGGCTATGGCTACACCTTC. As protein: CASSSAGYGYGYTF. The chain employs TRBV13 and TRBJ1-2; possible D gene TRBD1, 5 bases. Germline values: CDR1 PRHDT, CDR2 FYEKMQ (reference sequence). V was shortened by 4 bases and J by 4 bases, with 13 bases between the two germline ends. The CDR3 contains 14 residues.

The rearrangement uses TRBV30 and TRBJ1-1; D is ambiguous. The CDR3 has 15 residues. V lost 4 bases to trimming and J lost 2 bases, with 17 bases between them. CDR1 GTSNPN and CDR2 SVGIG come from the germline V gene (reference sequence). In DNA form, the CDR3 reads TGTGCCTGGAACAAACCTCTCGGGCTTAACACTGAAGCTTTCTTT. It codes for CAWNKPLGLNTEAFF. Full variable domain (outside the CDR3, taken from reference TRBV30 and TRBJ1-1): SQTIHQWPATLVQPVGSPLSLECTVEGTSNPNLYWYRQAAGRGLQLLFYSVGIGQISSEVPQNLSASRPQDRQFILSSKKLLLSDSGFYLCAWNKPLGLNTEAFFGQGTRLTVV.

The chain has TRBV27 and TRBJ2-6, with TRBD1 as a possible D gene (6 bases). Trimming removed 4 bases from V and 0 bases from J, with 10 bases in between. The CDR3 is 16 amino acids. Germline CDR1 and CDR2: MNHEY and SMNVEV (reference sequence). The chain's CDR3 is CASSSRDISGANVLTF. In DNA form, the CDR3 reads TGTGCCAGCAGTTCCCGGGACATCTCTGGGGCCAACGTCCTGACTTTC. Together with reference TRBV27 and TRBJ2-6, the CDR3 gives the full variable domain: EAQVTQNPRYLITVTGKKLTVTCSQNMNHEYMSWYRQDPGLGLRQIYYSMNVEVTDKGDVPEGYKVSRKEKRNFPLILESPSPNQTSLYFCASSSRDISGANVLTFGAGSRLTVL.

This chain uses TRBV4-1 with TRBJ1-2, with D unclear. Germline CDR1 MGHRA, CDR2 YSYEKL. CDR3 length: 14 amino acids. V was cut by 0 bases and J by 4 bases, with 9 bases left in between. Here the CDR3 reads CASSQDVASYGYTF. The CDR3 bases are TGCGCCAGCAGCCAAGATGTTGCCAGCTATGGCTACACCTTC.

The chain has TRBV9 and TRBJ2-7; 9 bases line up with TRBD1. Germline V gene data show CDR1 as SGDLS and CDR2 as YYNGEE. J gave up 5 bases and V 5 bases, and 11 bases lay outside the gene matches. This CDR3 contains 15 residues. CDR3 sequence reads: CASSAPGTGSHEQYF. As DNA, the CDR3 is TGTGCCAGCAGTGCCCCCGGGACAGGGTCCCACGAGCAGTACTTC.